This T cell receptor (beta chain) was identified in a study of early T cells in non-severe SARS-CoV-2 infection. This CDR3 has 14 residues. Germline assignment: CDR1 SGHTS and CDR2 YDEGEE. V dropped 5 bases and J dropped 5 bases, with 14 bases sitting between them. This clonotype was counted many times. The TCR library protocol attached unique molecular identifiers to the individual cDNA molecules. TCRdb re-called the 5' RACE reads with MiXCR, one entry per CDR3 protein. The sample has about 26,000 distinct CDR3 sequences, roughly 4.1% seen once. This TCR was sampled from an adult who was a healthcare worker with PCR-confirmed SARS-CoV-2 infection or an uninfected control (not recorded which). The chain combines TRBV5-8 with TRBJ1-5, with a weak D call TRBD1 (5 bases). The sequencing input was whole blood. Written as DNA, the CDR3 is TGTGCCAGCAGTAGGAGGACGGGGGATCAGCCCCAGCATTTT. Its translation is CASSRRTGDQPQHF.